The TCR beta chain described here comes from a study of beta chain features in type 1 diabetes. Whole-study results and caveats: Sequencing from cDNA could over-represent high-TCR-expressing cells. Researchers report that Type 1 diabetes patients had moderately but significantly shorter TCRB CDR3s across all four CD4+ subsets. Shorter templates might be favored by PCR, and equally so in patients and in controls.

Expressed TCRB transcripts were sequenced after all isolated RNA was converted to cDNA. Method: immunoSEQ multiplex PCR; TCRdb's copy keeps in-frame clones and lacks some. This table holds hundreds of thousands of clones, 11% to 15% found once. This clone appeared a few times. Its target is unknown. Germline CDR1 reads SGHTA; CDR2 reads FQGNSA. The CDR3 extends over 16 amino acids. With 6 bases clipped from V and 0 bases from J, the junction kept 9 bases outside the gene matches. Sequenced input: naive CD4+ T cells from blood. This chain joins TRBV7-2 and TRBJ2-7; 9 bases align to TRBD1. The receptor comes from a man between 18 and 29 years old with type 1 diabetes. Written as DNA, the CDR3 is TGTGCCAGCAGGGGAACCGGGACAGGGAGCTCCTACGAGCAGTACTTC. Protein: CASRGTGTGSSYEQYF.